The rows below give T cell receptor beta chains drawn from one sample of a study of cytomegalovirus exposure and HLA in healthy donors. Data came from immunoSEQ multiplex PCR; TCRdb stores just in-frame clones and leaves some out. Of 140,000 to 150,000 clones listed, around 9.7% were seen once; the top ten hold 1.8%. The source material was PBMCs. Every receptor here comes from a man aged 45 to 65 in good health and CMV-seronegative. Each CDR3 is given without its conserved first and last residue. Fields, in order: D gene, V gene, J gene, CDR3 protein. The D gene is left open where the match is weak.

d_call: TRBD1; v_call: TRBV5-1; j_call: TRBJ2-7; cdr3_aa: ASSLASGQGYEQY
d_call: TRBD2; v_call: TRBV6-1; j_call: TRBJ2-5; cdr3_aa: ASTLASGAETQY
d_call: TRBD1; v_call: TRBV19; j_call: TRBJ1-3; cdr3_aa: ASSIRDSGSGNTIY
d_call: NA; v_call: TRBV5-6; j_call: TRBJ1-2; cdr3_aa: ASSPTGGGYGYT
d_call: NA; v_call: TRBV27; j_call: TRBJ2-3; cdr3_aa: ASSPRLVPDTQY
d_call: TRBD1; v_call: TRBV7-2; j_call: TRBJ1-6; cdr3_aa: ASSRDSNSPLH
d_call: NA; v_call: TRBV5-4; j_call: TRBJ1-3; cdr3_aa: ASSPPGGESSGNTIY
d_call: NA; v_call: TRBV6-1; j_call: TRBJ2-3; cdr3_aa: ASSEGRIRLDTQY
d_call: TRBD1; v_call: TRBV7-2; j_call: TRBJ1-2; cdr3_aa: ASSYTKGQLNGYT
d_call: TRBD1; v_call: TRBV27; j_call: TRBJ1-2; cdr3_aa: ASRGTGPYGHT
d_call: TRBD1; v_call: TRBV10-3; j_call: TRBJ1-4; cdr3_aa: AIRAGTGRTTNEKLF
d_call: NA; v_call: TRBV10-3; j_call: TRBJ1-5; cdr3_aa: AISEGGLANQPQH
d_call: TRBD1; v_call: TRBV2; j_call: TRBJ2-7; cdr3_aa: ASSGQGAMEQY
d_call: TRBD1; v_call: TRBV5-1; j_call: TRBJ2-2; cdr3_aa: ATNADPRGPNTGELF
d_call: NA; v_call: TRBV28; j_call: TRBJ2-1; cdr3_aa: ASSSAGLAGYNEQF
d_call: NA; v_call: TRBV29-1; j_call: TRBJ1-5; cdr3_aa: SVEQGNNQPQN
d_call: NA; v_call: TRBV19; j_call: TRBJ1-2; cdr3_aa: ASSPRFRANYGYT
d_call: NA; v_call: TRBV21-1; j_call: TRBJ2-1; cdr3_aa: ASSPTGFSSYNEQF
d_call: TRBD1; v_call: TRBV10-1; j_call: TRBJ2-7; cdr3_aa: ASSEPGTETGNLCEQY
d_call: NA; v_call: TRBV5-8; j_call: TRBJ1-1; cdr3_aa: ASSVQGLNTEAF
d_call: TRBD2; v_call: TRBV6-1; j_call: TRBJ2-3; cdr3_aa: ASTRLAGVDTQY
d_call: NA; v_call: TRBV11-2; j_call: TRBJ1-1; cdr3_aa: ASSLDRELVTEAF
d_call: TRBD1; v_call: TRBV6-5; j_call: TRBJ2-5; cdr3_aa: ASSRTGKETQY
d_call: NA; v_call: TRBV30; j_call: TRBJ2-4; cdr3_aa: AWREGKNIQY
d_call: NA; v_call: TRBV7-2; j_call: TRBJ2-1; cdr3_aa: ASSLTSYNEQF
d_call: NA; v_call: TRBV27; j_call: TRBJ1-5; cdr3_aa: ASRGQPNQPQH
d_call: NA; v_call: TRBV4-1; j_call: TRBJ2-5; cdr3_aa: ASSQEQVRGRETQY
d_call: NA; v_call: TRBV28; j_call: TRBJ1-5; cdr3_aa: ASTPGRVNSNQPQH
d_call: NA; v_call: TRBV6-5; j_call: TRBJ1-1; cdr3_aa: ASSLQGSSEAF
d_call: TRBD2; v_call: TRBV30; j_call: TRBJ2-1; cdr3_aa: AWSVLAIAGEEQF